This T cell receptor beta chain was sequenced for a study of graft-versus-host responses after intestinal transplantation. Study background: Transplants were multivisceral, liver-intestinal, or isolated intestinal. Induction using anti-thymocyte globulin, followed by tacrolimus and steroids for two to three years, was given to all recipients.

Study conclusions and caveats: Peak circulating GvH clone levels tracked with early post-transplant HvG declines. Recipient marrow contained GvH clones, some of which appeared first in ileum or blood.

This CDR3 has 13 residues. Germline values: CDR1 LNHNV, CDR2 YYDKDF (reference sequence). Trimming shortened V by 1 base and J by 7 bases, and 11 bases separated the two germline ends. Generated by immunoSEQ multiplex PCR, the TCRdb table keeps only in-frame clones and is missing some. This table holds 80,000 to 95,000 clones, about 92% found once. As regards this clone: Its antigen is not known.

The receptor comes from a human donor who received an intestinal transplant. V gene TRBV15 combines with J gene TRBJ2-7; weak D call: TRBD2 (6 bases). The material sequenced was unstimulated CD8+ T cells sorted from spleen or lymph node cells, taken before intestinal transplant. CDR3 protein: CATSRVGTAEQYF. The DNA for the CDR3 is TGTGCCACCAGCAGAGTTGGGACTGCTGAGCAGTACTTC. Together with reference TRBV15 and TRBJ2-7, the CDR3 gives the full variable domain: DAMVIQNPRYQVTQFGKPVTLSCSQTLNHNVMYWYQQKSSQAPKLLFHYYDKDFNNEADTPDNFQSRRPNTSFCFLDIRSPGLGDTAMYLCATSRVGTAEQYFGPGTRLTVT.